A selection of T cell receptor beta chains follows, all from one sample in a study of post-analysis software for immune sequencing data. TCRdb fed the PCR reads into MiXCR, producing one record per CDR3 protein. The sample consists of around 260,000 distinct CDR3 sequences, just over 35% of them appearing once. Sequencing input: blood. The receptors were gathered from a girl aged 5-17 years with multiple sclerosis. The CDR3 runs from the conserved cysteine through the conserved F or W. A D gene is named only where the DNA matches it firmly. Not all rows give a size; the values are once, few, many and, for expanded clones, a class.

15 TRBJ1-1 NA TRBV29-1 many TGCAGCGTTAAAGGATTTTGGGGGAAGAGGACTGAAGCTTTCTTT CSVKGFWGKRTEAFF
15 TRBJ1-3 NA TRBV7-2 NA TGTGCCAGCAGCTTAGAGAGGGGGAATGGAAACACCATATATTTT CASSLERGNGNTIYF
18 TRBJ2-5 TRBD2 TRBV28 few TGTGCCAGCAGTTCCTACTTTCTAGCGGGGGGACCCCAAGAGACCCAGTACTTC CASSSYFLAGGPQETQYF
14 TRBJ1-6 TRBD1 TRBV27 many TGTGCCAGCAGTCCCCAGGGGGCTGAATCACCCCTCCACTTT CASSPQGAESPLHF
15 TRBJ2-2 TRBD2 TRBV5-1 NA TGCGCCAGCAGCTGGGGACTAGCGGGAATCGGGGAGCTGTTTTTT CASSWGLAGIGELFF
15 TRBJ2-1 TRBD2 TRBV7-6 few TGTGCCAGCAACCCTCGGACTAGCCAGAACAATGAGCAGTTCTTC CASNPRTSQNNEQFF
14 TRBJ1-1 TRBD1 TRBV7-2 many TGTGCCAGCACCCAGGGGGGGCTGAACACTGAAGCTTTCTTT CASTQGGLNTEAFF
13 TRBJ1-5 NA TRBV28 NA TGTGCCAGCAGGTGGAGGGGGAATCAGCCCCAGCATTTT CASRWRGNQPQHF
17 TRBJ2-7 NA TRBV7-8 once TGTGCCAGCAGCTTTGGGATTAGCCGTATAAGCTCCTACGAGCAGTACTTC CASSFGISRISSYEQYF
16 TRBJ2-1 NA TRBV4-1 many TGCGCCAGCAGCCAAGACGACTCGTTCTCTTTTGCTGAGCAGTTCTTC CASSQDDSFSFAEQFF
15 TRBJ2-3 TRBD2 TRBV20-1 many TGCAGTGTCCCGGGACTAGCGGGAGGTACTGGTACGCAGTATTTT CSVPGLAGGTGTQYF
14 TRBJ2-5 TRBD2 TRBV20-1 NA TGCAGTGCTTCCGGACTAGCGGCCCACAATGAGCAGTACTTC CSASGLAAHNEQYF
17 TRBJ2-5 NA TRBV2 NA TGTGCCAGCAGTTGGGGGGCAGGATTCTCCCTAGGAGAGACCCAGTACTTC CASSWGAGFSLGETQYF
13 TRBJ1-2 NA TRBV7-2 NA TGTGCCAGCAGCTTACCCGGCTCGCGGGGCTACACCTTC CASSLPGSRGYTF
14 TRBJ2-1 NA TRBV9 many TGTGCCAGCAGCCTCGGGACTTCCCACAATGAGCAGTTCTTC CASSLGTSHNEQFF
16 TRBJ1-1 NA TRBV30 NA TGTGCCTGGAGTGTACGGGCCAGAAGAATTAACACTGAAGCTTTCTTT CAWSVRARRINTEAFF
16 TRBJ2-1 TRBD2 TRBV27 many TGTGCCAGCAGTTATTGGAATAGCGGGGGCTACAATGAGCAGTTCTTC CASSYWNSGGYNEQFF
13 TRBJ2-5 NA TRBV14 many TGTGCCAGCAGCCTGACCCCCGGGGAGACCCAGTACTTC CASSLTPGETQYF
16 TRBJ1-1 NA TRBV7-2 NA TGTGCCAGCAGCTTAGTAATGACAGCCCCGAACACTGAAGCTTTCTTT CASSLVMTAPNTEAFF
14 TRBJ1-2 NA TRBV6-6 many TGTGCCAGCAGTTACTCGACTGTTAACTATGGCTACACCTTC CASSYSTVNYGYTF
12 TRBJ2-5 NA TRBV29-1 few TGCAGCGTTGAGGAGCAGCAAGAGACCCAGTACTTC CSVEEQQETQYF
15 TRBJ2-5 NA TRBV5-1 many TGCGCCAGCAGCAGGGGCGGCGGGCAGAAAGAGACCCAGTACTTC CASSRGGGQKETQYF
15 TRBJ2-3 TRBD2 TRBV5-1 many TGCGCCAGCAGCAAACTAGCGGGAGGCGCAGATACGCAGTATTTT CASSKLAGGADTQYF
16 TRBJ2-1 TRBD2 TRBV20-1 NA TGCAGTGCTAGAGATAGTTCACTAGCGGGAATGGGTGAGCAGTTCTTC CSARDSSLAGMGEQFF
15 TRBJ2-4 TRBD2 TRBV6-8 NA TGTGCCAGCAGTTACAAGGCGGGGGAGCTTTGCATTCAGTACTTC CASSYKAGELCIQYF
16 TRBJ2-1 TRBD2 TRBV9 NA TGTGCCAGCAGCCCGAGACCGCTAGCGGGAGCGGTTGAGCAGTTCTTC CASSPRPLAGAVEQFF
14 TRBJ1-5 TRBD1 TRBV28 many TGTGCCAGCAGTCCAGGGGGGGGCAATCAGCCCCAGCATTTT CASSPGGGNQPQHF
12 TRBJ2-3 NA TRBV12-3/TRBV12-4 NA TGTGCCAGCAGTCCTCGCGCAGATGCGCAGTATTTT CASSPRADAQYF
16 TRBJ2-4 TRBD2 TRBV7-8 NA TGTGCCAGCAGCTTGACTAGCGGGGTAGCCAAAAACATTCAGTACTTC CASSLTSGVAKNIQYF
17 TRBJ1-1 NA TRBV7-9 NA TGTGCCAGCAGCTTAGCGGGGCAGGTAGCGATGAACACTGAAGCTTTCTTT CASSLAGQVAMNTEAFF
16 TRBJ2-1 NA TRBV27 once TGTGCCAGCAGTTTCGACCTAGCGAGCGGCTACAATGAGCAGTTCTTC CASSFDLASGYNEQFF
16 TRBJ2-1 TRBD2 TRBV11-2 few TGTGCCAGCAGCTTCCTAGCGGGACCTTCCTACAATGAGCAGTTCTTC CASSFLAGPSYNEQFF
17 TRBJ2-6 TRBD1 TRBV5-1 NA TGCGCCAGCAGGTCCGGGACAGGGGGCTCTGGGGCCAACGTCCTGACTTTC CASRSGTGGSGANVLTF
13 TRBJ2-1 NA TRBV4-1 NA TGCGCCAGCAGCCAAGTCGGGGTCAATGAGCAGTTCTTC CASSQVGVNEQFF
16 TRBJ2-3 TRBD2 TRBV28 many TGTGCCAGCAGTCCCTCCGGGACTAGTGGGACAGATACGCAGTATTTT CASSPSGTSGTDTQYF
18 TRBJ2-3 TRBD2 TRBV4-1 many TGCGCCAGCAGCCAAGACTTAGCCGGGAGGGGGAGCACAGATACGCAGTATTTT CASSQDLAGRGSTDTQYF
14 TRBJ2-5 TRBD2 TRBV20-1 many TGCAGTGCTAGTAGCGGGAGGGCCTTGGAGACCCAGTACTTC CSASSGRALETQYF
15 TRBJ2-1 TRBD1 TRBV5-1 NA TGCGCCAGCAGCCAAGGACAGGCCTTGGGGAATGAGCAGTTCTTC CASSQGQALGNEQFF
10 TRBJ2-1 NA TRBV29-1 NA TGCAGCGTTGTTTTATCTGAGCAGTTCTTC CSVVLSEQFF
15 TRBJ1-1 NA TRBV2 NA TGTGCCAGCAGTGAGGAGGGAGGGGCCTACACTGAAGCTTTCTTT CASSEEGGAYTEAFF
18 TRBJ2-1 NA TRBV4-2 NA TGTGCCAGCAGCCAAGACTGGTCTAGTTCTTCGTCCTACAATGAGCAGTTCTTC CASSQDWSSSSSYNEQFF
13 TRBJ1-1 NA TRBV20-1 NA TGCAGTGCTAGAGGAGTGGAGAACACTGAAGCTTTCTTT CSARGVENTEAFF
15 TRBJ2-2 TRBD2 TRBV7-2 many TGTGCCAGCAGCCCGCGGACTAGCCACACCGGGGAGCTGTTTTTT CASSPRTSHTGELFF
12 TRBJ2-5 NA TRBV19 many TGTGCCAGTAGTACCCGCCGTCAGACCCAGTACTTC CASSTRRQTQYF
19 TRBJ1-5 NA TRBV28 many TGTGCCAGCAGTTTAAGGAGGACAGCACTCGGCCTTGGCAATCAGCCCCAGCATTTT CASSLRRTALGLGNQPQHF
15 TRBJ2-7 NA TRBV6-1 NA TGTGCCAGCAGAAACAGGGAAAGGCACTCCTACGAGCAGTACTTC CASRNRERHSYEQYF
15 TRBJ2-5 NA TRBV5-1 NA TGCGCCAGCAGCTTGCATCCTAGGGGGGGAGAGACCCAGTACTTC CASSLHPRGGETQYF
13 TRBJ2-7 NA TRBV20-1 many TGCAGTGCGGATGACGTCGGGGACTACGAGCAGTACTTC CSADDVGDYEQYF
17 TRBJ2-3 TRBD2 TRBV6-1 many TGTGCCAGCAGTGCCCGCGGGGGGCGGGGGGACACAGATACGCAGTATTTT CASSARGGRGDTDTQYF
13 TRBJ2-1 NA TRBV28 many TGTGCCAGCCTGTCAGGGGTCCACAATGAGCAGTTCTTC CASLSGVHNEQFF